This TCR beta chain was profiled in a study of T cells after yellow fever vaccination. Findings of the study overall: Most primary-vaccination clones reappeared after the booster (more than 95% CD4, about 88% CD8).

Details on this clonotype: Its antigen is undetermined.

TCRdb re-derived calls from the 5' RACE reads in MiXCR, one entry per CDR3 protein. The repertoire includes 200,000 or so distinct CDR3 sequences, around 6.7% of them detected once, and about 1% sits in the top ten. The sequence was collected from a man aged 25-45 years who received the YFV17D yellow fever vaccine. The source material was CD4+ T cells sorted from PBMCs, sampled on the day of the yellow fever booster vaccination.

The CDR3, as DNA: TGCAGTGCTAGTTCGACAGCCGTGAACACTGAAGCTTTCTTT. Protein: CSASSTAVNTEAFF. The chain carries TRBV20-1 and TRBJ1-1; maybe TRBD1 (5 bases). The germline CDR1 and CDR2 sequences are DFQATT and SNEGSKA (reference sequence). This CDR3 spans 14 amino acids. V dropped 3 bases and J dropped 0 bases, with 11 bases sitting between them.